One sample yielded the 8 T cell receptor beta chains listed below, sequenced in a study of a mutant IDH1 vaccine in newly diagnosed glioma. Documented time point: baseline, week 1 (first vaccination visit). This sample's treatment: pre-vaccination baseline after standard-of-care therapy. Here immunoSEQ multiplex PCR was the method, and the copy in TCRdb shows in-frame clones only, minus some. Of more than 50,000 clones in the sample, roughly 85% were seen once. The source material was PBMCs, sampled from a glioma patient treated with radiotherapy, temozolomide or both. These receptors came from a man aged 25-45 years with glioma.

The CDR3 DNA is TGTGCCAGCAGCGAGCGGGGCGATGAAGCTTTCTTT. Its protein is CASSERGDEAFF. J is TRBJ1-1 and V is TRBV11-3, with D maybe TRBD1 (5 bases). The V and J ends lost 5 bases and 7 bases respectively, with 11 bases between them. Germline V gives CDR1 SGHNT, CDR2 YENEEA. The CDR3 is 12 residues long.

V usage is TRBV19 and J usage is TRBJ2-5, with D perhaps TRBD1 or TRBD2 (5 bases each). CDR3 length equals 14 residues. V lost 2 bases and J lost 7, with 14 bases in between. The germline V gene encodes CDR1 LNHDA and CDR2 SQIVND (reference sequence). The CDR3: CASSIIGMGVTQYF. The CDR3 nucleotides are TGTGCCAGTAGTATAATAGGCATGGGGGTGACCCAGTACTTC.

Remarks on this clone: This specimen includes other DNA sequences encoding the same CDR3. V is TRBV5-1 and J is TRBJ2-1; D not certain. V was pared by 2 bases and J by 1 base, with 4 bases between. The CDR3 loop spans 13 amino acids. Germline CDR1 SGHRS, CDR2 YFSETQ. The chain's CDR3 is CASSLGSYNEQFF. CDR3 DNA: TGCGCCAGCAGCTTAGGGTCCTACAATGAGCAGTTCTTC.

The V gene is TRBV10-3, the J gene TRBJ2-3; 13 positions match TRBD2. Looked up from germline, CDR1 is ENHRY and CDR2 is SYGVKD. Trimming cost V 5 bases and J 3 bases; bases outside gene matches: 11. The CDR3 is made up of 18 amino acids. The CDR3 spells CAISITSGGAGGTDTQYF. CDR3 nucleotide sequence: TGTGCCATCAGTATTACTAGCGGGGGGGCCGGAGGGACAGATACGCAGTATTTT.

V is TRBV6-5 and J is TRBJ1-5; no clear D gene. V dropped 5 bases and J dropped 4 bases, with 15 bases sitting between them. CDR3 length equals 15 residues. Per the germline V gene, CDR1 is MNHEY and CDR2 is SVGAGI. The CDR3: CASSRNRLTNQPQHF. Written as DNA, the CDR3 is TGTGCCAGCAGTCGGAACCGACTGACAAATCAGCCCCAGCATTTT.

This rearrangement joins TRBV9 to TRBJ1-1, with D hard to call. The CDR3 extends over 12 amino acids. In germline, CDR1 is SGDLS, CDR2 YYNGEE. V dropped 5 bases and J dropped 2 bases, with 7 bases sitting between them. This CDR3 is CASSRGNTEAFF. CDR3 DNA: TGTGCCAGCAGTCGGGGTAACACTGAAGCTTTCTTT.

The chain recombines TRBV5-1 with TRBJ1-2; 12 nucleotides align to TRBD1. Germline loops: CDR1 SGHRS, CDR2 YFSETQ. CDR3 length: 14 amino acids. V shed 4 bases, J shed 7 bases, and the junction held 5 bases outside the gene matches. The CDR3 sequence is CASSPGTGGAGYTF. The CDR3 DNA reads TGCGCCAGCAGCCCAGGGACAGGGGGCGCTGGCTACACCTTC.

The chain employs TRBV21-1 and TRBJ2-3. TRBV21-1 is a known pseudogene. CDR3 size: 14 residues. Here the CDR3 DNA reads TGTGCCAGCAGCAAACGGAAGGGCACAGATACGCAGTATTTT. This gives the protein CASSKRKGTDTQYF.